This T cell receptor beta chain was captured in a study of neurological immune-mediated disorders (dated by TCRdb to about 2019). For context, the study as a whole: Using UMI-based sequencing, the study compared peripheral blood TCR-beta repertoires from patients with HTLV-I-associated myelopathy (HAM/TSP), patients with multiple sclerosis, and healthy controls. Alongside PBMC samples, the set of 106 TCR-beta libraries contained longitudinal samples, technical triplicates, and paired CD4+ and CD8+ T-cell subsets that had been sorted. To precisely calculate how much the frequency of each individual clone varied, libraries were sequenced in technical triplicate. Of the approximately 68 subjects in the cohort, around 15 were HAM/TSP patients, around 34 were multiple sclerosis patients, and about 20 were healthy controls.

Study-wide conclusions, independent of this receptor: No identical CDR3 amino acid sequences were shared among expanded clones across subjects, suggesting private TCR-beta repertoires in all groups. The highest TCR clonal expansion was observed in HAM/TSP patients, whereas the lowest was observed in MS patients, even when compared with healthy controls.

This clonotype was found many times. What antigen it recognizes has not been identified. One base away there is no much larger clone; base qualities are not given. cDNA was synthesized by template-switch 5'RACE using a primer with a 10-nucleotide random unique molecular identifier that tagged each TCR transcript. Each sequencing run produced over 160 million TCR-beta sequences covering 15-18 subjects. The RNeasy kit was used for extraction of total RNA. Using the KAPA Real-time Library Amplification kit, TCR-beta VDJ regions were amplified with primers for the TCR constant region and the 5'RACE anchor. A first PCR added sample indexes and Illumina adaptors, after which a second PCR increased the library yield. After Ampure bead purification, the TCR product of roughly 650 bp was size-selected on a 2% E-gel SizeSelection system. Before pooling, library quality was assessed on a Bioanalyzer, concentration was determined with Qubit, and library quantification was performed with the Kapa Library Quantification kit. Paired-end 2 x 150 bp sequencing of the libraries was performed on an Illumina HiSeq 2500. To increase sequence diversity, about 24-32% phiX was spiked into each library pool. In the authors' own workflow: The UMI-based MiGEC pipeline processed quality-filtered reads and removed over 80% of raw TCR sequences during error correction. VDJ genes were aligned to IMGT germline references, and each clonotype was defined by a unique CDR3 amino acid sequence together with V-J genes. VDJtools evaluated clonal expansion, Shannon diversity and CDR3 relatedness (CalcPairwiseDistances, ClusterSamples); CLCbio workbench built phylogenetic trees. A clone was classed as expanded if it had 8 or more unique UMIs, a cutoff based on coefficient-of-variation modelling across technical triplicates. TCRdb cleaned the public reads at Q25 with fastp, built clones with MiXCR and kept in-frame beta chains. Here each entry gathers all rows of one CDR3 protein and keeps the most common genes and DNA. In this record, the V and J calls reflect TCRdb's handling and not the investigators' own analysis. For this sample the table gives 20,000 to 30,000 distinct CDR3 sequences, of which approximately 13% were detected only once. The top ten clonotypes cover about 5.5% of the sample.

The trim is 0 bases for V and 3 bases for J, with a gap of 6 bases between the germline ends. The CDR3 spans 13 residues, from the cysteine through the phenylalanine. The entry retains the CDR3 DNA only, 39 bases that are in frame from base 1. From the germline V gene, CDR1 is WSHSY and CDR2 is SAAADI. The intended sense of this specimen's time point label: technical triplicate 1. For sorted-subset TCR libraries, approximately 910,000 sorted CD4+ or CD8+ T cells were used. Peripheral blood was subjected to Ficoll-Hypaque density gradient centrifugation to isolate PBMCs, which were then cryopreserved in liquid nitrogen. The study also sequenced paired sorted CD4+ and CD8+ subsets from healthy controls, HAM/TSP patients and MS patients.

The sequenced material came from CD4+ T cells from blood. The chain is encoded by TRBV10-2 joined to TRBJ2-7, with the D gene too uncertain to name. This TCR was recovered from a female donor with HTLV-1-associated myelopathy (HAM/TSP). The nucleotide sequence reads as follows: TGCGCCAGCAGTGAGTCGATCTTCTACGAGCAGTACTTC. Its translation is CASSESIFYEQYF.